Sequencing of this T cell receptor (beta chain) was carried out in a study of T cell responses to AZD1222 COVID-19 vaccine. General observations from the study: Distributed over spike, vaccine-associated CD4 TCRs predominated at 160-218 and 743-854. Spike-specific TCR breadth and depth went up after people got two AZD1222 doses.

The CDR3 runs to 16 residues. Germline trimming cut 3 bases from V and 0 bases from J; bases unmatched to any gene: 4. From germline, CDR1 is SGHRS and CDR2 YFSETQ. As concerns this clone: Its antigen is undetermined.

Measured with immunoSEQ multiplex PCR; TCRdb has only the in-frame clones, and not every one. The sample yields about 59,000 clones, roughly nine tenths seen once. This receptor was identified in an adult who received the AZD1222 COVID-19 vaccine. The chain is built from TRBV5-1 and TRBJ2-3; TRBD1 aligns across 10 bases. This material consisted of peripheral blood, taken 28 days after the second AZD1222 dose. The CDR3 here is CASSWTGGDSTDTQYF. The DNA for the CDR3 is TGCGCCAGCAGCTGGACAGGGGGGGATAGCACAGATACGCAGTATTTT.